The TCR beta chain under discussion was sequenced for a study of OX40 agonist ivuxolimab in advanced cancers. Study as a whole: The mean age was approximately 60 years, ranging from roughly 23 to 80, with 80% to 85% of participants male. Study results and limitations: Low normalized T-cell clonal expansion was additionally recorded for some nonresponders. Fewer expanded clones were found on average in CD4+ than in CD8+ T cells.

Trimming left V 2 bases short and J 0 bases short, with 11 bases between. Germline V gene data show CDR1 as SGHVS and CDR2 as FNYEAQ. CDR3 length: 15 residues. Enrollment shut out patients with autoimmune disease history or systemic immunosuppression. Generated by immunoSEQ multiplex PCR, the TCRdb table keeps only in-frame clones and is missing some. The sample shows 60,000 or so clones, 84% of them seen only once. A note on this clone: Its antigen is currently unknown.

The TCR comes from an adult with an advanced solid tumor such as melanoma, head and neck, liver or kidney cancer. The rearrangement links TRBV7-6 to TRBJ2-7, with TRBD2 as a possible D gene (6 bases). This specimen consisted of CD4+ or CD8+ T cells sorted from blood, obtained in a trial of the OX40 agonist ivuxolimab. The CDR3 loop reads CASSLPGVSSYEQYF. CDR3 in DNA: TGTGCCAGCAGCTTACCGGGGGTGAGCTCCTACGAGCAGTACTTC.